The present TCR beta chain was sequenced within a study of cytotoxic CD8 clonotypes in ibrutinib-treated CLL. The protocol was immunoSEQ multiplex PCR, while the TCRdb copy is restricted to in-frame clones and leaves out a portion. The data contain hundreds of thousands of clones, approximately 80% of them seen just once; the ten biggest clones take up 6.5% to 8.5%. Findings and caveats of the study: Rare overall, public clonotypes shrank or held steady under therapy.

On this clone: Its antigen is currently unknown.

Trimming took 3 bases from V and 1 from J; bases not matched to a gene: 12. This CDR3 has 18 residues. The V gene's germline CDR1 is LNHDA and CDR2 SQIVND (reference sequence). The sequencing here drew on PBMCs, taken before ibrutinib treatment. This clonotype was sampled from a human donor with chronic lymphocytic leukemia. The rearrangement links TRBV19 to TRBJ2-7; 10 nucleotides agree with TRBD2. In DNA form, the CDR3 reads TGTGCCAGTAGTATCTCGAGGACTAGCGGAGCAGAATCCTACGAGCAGTACTTC. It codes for CASSISRTSGAESYEQYF. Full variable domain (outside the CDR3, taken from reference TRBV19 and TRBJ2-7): DGGITQSPKYLFRKEGQNVTLSCEQNLNHDAMYWYRQDPGQGLRLIYYSQIVNDFQKGDIAEGYSVSREKKESFPLTVTSAQKNPTAFYLCASSISRTSGAESYEQYFGPGTRLTVT.